Below are 7 T cell receptor beta chains sequenced from a single sample in a study of blood T cell repertoires in COVID-19. Clones were sequenced by immunoSEQ multiplex PCR, and TCRdb holds only the in-frame ones, with some missing. The top ten hold 2% to 2.5% of the sample, which has hundreds of thousands of clones, 70% to 90% seen once. The source material was PBMCs or T cells enriched from blood (not recorded which). Source of these receptors: a woman aged 60 to 75 in a cohort exposed to, infected with or recovered from COVID-19 (not recorded which).

The chain joins TRBV5-1 to TRBJ2-6; 8 nucleotides match TRBD1. Germline values: CDR1 SGHRS, CDR2 YFSETQ. J gave up 0 bases and V 6 bases, and 11 bases lay outside the gene matches. There are 18 residues in the CDR3. The CDR3 nucleotides read TGCGCCAGCACCCGGGCCTCCGGACAGGGCTCTGGGGCCAACGTCCTGACTTTC. Translation gives CASTRASGQGSGANVLTF.

The gene calls are TRBV10-3 and TRBJ2-1; 9 bases are a match to TRBD1. CDR3 size: 15 residues. With 2 bases clipped from V and 6 bases from J, the junction kept 5 bases outside the gene matches. Per the germline V gene, CDR1 is ENHRY and CDR2 is SYGVKD. CDR3 protein: CAISERNRGRNEQFF. CDR3 DNA: TGTGCCATCAGTGAGAGAAACAGGGGGCGCAATGAGCAGTTCTTC.

This chain links TRBV5-1 with TRBJ2-1, with 7 bases aligning to TRBD1. Germline V gene lookup returns CDR1 SGHRS and CDR2 YFSETQ. This CDR3 has 16 residues. V shed 0 bases, J shed 2 bases, and the junction held 5 bases outside the gene matches. The CDR3 nucleotides read TGCGCCAGCAGCTTGGGATCAGGGGGACCCTACAATGAGCAGTTCTTC. This sequence encodes CASSLGSGGPYNEQFF.

V usage is TRBV4-3 and J usage is TRBJ2-7; TRBD2 might be the D (5 bases). Germline lookup yields CDR1 LGHNA and CDR2 YSLEER. V lost 4 bases, J lost 6 bases, and 16 bases lay in between. The CDR3 spans 14 residues. In DNA form, the CDR3 reads TGCGCCAGCAGCCCTGAGCTAGCCCCAGGCGAGCAGTACTTC. It yields the protein CASSPELAPGEQYF.

V gene TRBV30 combines with J gene TRBJ2-1, with TRBD1 matching 8 bases. The CDR3 extends over 14 amino acids. Losses at the gene ends were 2 bases for V and 7 bases for J; bases not matched to a gene: 7. Looked up from germline, CDR1 is GTSNPN and CDR2 is SVGIG (reference sequence). The CDR3 region is CAWSQGARGNEQFF. Here the CDR3 DNA reads TGTGCCTGGAGTCAGGGGGCAAGGGGTAATGAGCAGTTCTTC.

V is TRBV7-9 and J is TRBJ2-7; a weak D match, TRBD1 (6 bases). The ends were cut back, 6 bases at V and 1 base at J, with 16 bases in the middle. CDR3 length: 15 amino acids. Germline loops: CDR1 SEHNR, CDR2 FQNEAQ (reference sequence). This CDR3 reads CASSPQTGSSYEQYF. The CDR3 region has the DNA TGTGCCAGCAGTCCGCAGACAGGCAGTTCCTACGAGCAGTACTTC.

Details on this clone: At one end the junction does not follow the germline gene, possibly because of a read error. This chain links TRBV4-2 with TRBJ2-2, with 7 positions matching TRBD2. Germline values: CDR1 LGHNA, CDR2 YNFKEQ. The CDR3 runs to 15 residues. CDR3 region: CASSQGEGDTEELFF. The CDR3, as DNA: TGTGCCAGCAGCCAGGGGGAGGGAGACACCGAGGAGCTGTTTTTT.